This T cell receptor (beta chain) was sequenced for a study of metastatic and nonmetastatic thyroid tumors (TCRdb year 2020). For context, the study as a whole: For patients with malignant and with benign thyroid disease, the researchers compared repertoires between peripheral blood samples and tumor or nodule tissue samples.

Library preparation used PCR. The sample was run on an Illumina HiSeq 4000. High-throughput sequencing was used to profile the CDR3 region of the TCR beta-chain in every patient. Regarding the original processing steps: A classifier to discriminate distant-metastatic papillary thyroid cancer patients was built from CDR3 differences across clinicopathological groups. Repertoire diversity was assessed with the Shannon index, and tumor-blood repertoire similarity with the Morisita-Horn index. The public reads were quality trimmed at Q25 with fastp and then assembled into clones with MiXCR by TCRdb, keeping productive beta chains. These V and J calls originate from TCRdb's pipeline instead of the authors' own analysis. Recorded for this sample are about 20,000 clones; about a quarter of them occurred a single time. The biggest ten clones account for roughly 6% of the sample. In this sample, this clone turned up many times. Its recognized antigen is unknown. Per-base qualities were not stored, and no clone one base away is much larger.

No patient had received any treatment before thyroid surgery. Patient clinical samples collected from about 2011 to 2018 were retrospectively analysed using T-cell receptor beta sequencing. Study-wide conclusions, independent of this receptor: In both blood and tumor samples, malignant tumors were reported to have significantly higher TCR beta diversity than benign nodules.

The CDR1 and CDR2 encoded by the germline V gene are KGHDR and SFDVKD. The CDR3 runs 12 residues from the cysteine to the phenylalanine. The only DNA kept is the CDR3, 36 bases in frame from the first base. Trimming removed 6 bases from V and 8 bases from J, leaving 12 bases between the germline ends. The sample consisted of blood. The TCR originated in a female donor with papillary thyroid cancer or a benign thyroid nodule (not recorded which). Some clones in this sample may be carry-over from other donors' samples. Recombination linked TRBV24-1 to TRBJ1-2; a tentative D match to TRBD1 spans 6 bases. The nucleotides are TGTGCCACCAGTACCCTCGGACAGGGCTACACCTTC. It translates to CATSTLGQGYTF.